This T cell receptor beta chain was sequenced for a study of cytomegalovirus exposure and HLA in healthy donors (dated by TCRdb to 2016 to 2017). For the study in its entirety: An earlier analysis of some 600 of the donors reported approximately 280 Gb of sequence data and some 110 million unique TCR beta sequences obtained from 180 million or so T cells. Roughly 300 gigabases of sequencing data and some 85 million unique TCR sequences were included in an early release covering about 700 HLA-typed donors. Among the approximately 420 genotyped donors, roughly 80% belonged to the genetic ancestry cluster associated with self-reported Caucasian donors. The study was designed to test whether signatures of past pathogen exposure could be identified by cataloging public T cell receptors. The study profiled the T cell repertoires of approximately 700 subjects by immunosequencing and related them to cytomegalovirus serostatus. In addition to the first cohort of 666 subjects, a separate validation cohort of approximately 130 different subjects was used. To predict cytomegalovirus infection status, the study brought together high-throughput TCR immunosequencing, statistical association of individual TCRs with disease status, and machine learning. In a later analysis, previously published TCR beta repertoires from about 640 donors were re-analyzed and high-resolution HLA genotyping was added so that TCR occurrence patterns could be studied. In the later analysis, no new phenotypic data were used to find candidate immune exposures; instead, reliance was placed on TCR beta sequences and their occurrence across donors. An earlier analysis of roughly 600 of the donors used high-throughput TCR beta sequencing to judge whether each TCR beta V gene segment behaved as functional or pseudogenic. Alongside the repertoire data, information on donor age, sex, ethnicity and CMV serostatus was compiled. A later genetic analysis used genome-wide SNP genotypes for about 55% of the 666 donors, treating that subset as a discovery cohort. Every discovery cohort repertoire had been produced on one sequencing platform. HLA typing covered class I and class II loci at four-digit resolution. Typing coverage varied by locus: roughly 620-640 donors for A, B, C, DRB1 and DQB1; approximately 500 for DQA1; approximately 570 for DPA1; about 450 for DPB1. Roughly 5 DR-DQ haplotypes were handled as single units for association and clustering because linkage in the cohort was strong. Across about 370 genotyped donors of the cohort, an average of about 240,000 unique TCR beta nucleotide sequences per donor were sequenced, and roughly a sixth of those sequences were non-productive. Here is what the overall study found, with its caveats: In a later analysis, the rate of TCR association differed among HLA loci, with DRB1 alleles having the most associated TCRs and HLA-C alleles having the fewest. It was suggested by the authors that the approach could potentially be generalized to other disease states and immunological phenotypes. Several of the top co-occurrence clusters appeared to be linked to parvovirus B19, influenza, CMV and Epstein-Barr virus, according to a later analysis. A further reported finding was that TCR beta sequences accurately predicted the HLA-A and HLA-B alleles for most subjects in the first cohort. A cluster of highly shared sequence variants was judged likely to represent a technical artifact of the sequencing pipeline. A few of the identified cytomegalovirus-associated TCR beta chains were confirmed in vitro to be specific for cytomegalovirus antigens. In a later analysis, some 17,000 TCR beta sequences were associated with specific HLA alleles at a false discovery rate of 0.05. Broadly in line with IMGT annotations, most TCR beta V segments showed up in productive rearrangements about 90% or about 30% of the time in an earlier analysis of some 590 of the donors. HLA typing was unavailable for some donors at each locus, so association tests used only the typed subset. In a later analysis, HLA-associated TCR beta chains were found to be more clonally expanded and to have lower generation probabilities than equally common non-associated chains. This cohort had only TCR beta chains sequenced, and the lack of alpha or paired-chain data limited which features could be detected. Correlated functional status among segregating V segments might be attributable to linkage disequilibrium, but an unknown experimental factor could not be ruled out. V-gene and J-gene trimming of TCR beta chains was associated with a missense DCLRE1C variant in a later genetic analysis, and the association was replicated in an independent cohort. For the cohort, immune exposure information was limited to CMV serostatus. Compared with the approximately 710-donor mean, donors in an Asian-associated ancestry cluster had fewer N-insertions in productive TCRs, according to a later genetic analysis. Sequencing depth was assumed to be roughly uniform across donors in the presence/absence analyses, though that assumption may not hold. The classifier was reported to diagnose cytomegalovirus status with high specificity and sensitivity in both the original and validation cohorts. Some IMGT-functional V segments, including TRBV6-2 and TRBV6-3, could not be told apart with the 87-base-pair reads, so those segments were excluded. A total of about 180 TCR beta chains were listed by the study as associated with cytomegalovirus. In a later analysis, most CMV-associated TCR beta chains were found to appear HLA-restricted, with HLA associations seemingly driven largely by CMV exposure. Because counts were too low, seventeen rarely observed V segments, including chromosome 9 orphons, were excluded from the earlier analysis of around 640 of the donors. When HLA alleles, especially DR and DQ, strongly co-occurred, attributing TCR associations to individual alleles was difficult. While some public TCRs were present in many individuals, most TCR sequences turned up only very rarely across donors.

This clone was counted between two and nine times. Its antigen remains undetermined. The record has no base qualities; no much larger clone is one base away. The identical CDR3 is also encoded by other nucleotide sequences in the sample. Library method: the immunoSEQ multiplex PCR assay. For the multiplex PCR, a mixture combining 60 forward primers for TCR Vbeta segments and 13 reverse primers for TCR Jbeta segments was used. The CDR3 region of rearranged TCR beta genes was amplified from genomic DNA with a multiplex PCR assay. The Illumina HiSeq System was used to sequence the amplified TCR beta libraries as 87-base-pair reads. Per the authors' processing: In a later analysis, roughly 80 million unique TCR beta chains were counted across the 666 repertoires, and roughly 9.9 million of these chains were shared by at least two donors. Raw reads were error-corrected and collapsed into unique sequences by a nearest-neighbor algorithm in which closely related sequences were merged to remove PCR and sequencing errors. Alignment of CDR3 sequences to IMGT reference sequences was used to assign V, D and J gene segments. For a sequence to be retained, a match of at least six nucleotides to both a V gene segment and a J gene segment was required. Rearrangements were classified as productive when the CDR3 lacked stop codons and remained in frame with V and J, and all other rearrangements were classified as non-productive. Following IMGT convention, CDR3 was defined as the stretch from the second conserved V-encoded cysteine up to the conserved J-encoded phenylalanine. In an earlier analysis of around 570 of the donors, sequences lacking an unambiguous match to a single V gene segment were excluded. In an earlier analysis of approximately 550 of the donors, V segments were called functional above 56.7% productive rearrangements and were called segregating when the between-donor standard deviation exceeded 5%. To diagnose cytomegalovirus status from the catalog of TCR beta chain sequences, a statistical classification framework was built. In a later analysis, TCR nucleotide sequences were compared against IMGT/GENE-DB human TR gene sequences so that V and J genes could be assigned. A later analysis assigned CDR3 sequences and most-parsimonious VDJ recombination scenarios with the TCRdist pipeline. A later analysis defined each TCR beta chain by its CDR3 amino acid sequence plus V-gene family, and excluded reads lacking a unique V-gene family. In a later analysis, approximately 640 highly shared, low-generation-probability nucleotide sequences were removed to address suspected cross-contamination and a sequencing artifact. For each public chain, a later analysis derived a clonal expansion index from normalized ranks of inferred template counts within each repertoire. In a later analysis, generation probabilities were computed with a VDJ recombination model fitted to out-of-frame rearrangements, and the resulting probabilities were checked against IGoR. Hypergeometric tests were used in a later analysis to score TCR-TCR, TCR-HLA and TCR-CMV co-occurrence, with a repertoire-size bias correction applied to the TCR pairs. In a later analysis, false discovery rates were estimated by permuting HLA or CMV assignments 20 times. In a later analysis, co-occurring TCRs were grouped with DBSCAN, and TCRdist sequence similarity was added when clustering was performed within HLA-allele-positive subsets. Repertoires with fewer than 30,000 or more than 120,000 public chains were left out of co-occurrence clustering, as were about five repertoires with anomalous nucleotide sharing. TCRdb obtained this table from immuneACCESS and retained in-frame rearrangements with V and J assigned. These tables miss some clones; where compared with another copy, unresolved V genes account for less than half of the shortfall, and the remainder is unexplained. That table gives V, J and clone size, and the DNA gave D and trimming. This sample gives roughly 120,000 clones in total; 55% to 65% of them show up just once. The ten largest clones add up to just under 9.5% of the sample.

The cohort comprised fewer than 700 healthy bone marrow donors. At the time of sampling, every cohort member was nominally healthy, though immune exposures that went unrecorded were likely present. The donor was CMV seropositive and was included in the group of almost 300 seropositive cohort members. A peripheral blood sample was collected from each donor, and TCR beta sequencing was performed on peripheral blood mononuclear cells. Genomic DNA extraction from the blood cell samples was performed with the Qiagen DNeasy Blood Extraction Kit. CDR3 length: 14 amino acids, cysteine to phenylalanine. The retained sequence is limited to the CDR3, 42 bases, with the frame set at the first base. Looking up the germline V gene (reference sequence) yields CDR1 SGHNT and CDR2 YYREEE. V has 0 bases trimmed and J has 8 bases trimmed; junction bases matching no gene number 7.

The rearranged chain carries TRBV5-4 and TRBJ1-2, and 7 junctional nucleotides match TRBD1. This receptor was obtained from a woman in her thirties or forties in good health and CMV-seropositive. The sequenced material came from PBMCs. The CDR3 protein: CASSLGQGIEGYTF. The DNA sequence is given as TGTGCCAGCAGCTTGGGACAGGGAATCGAGGGCTACACCTTC.